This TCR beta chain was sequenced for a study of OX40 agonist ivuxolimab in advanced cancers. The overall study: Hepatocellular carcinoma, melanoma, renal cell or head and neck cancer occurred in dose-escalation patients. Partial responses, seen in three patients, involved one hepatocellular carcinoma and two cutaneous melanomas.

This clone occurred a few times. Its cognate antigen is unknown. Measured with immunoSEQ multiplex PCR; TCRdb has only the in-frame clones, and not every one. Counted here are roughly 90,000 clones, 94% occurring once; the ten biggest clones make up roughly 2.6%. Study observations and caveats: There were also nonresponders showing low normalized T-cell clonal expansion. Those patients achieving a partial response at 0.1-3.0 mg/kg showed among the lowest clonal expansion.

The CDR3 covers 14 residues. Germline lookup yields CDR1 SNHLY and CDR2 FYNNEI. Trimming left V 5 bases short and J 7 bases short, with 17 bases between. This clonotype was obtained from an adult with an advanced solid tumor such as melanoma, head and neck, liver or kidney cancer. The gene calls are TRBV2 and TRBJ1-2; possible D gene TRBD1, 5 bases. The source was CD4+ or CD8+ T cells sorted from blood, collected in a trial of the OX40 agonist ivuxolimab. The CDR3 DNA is TGTGCCAGCAGTTATCGAGGGGAAGCCTCTGGCTACACCTTC. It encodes CASSYRGEASGYTF.